This is a list of T cell receptor beta chains from one sample in a study of PD-1 blockade in classical Hodgkin lymphoma. Assay: immunoSEQ multiplex PCR; the TCRdb copy retains only in-frame clones and omits some. The profile shows about 97,000 clones, over 80% of them singletons. The sample consisted of peripheral blood mononuclear cells (PBMCs), taken at baseline. These receptors originate from a human donor with classical Hodgkin lymphoma. Each CDR3 is given with its conserved first and last residue. Fields, in order: V gene, J gene, CDR3 protein.

v_call: TRBV4-1
j_call: TRBJ2-1
cdr3_aa: CASSHIGLAGTSSYNEQFF

v_call: TRBV5-1
j_call: TRBJ2-7
cdr3_aa: CASSLGDISYEQYF

v_call: TRBV9
j_call: TRBJ1-2
cdr3_aa: CASSPSGTVNYGYTF

v_call: TRBV5-4
j_call: TRBJ2-5
cdr3_aa: CASSLLTNQETQYF

v_call: TRBV5-1
j_call: TRBJ2-7
cdr3_aa: CASSLGDPTGLRVYEQYF

v_call: TRBV19
j_call: TRBJ1-3
cdr3_aa: CASSIGAFSGNTIYF

v_call: TRBV5-1
j_call: TRBJ2-7
cdr3_aa: CASSSQEAYEQYF

v_call: TRBV7-8
j_call: TRBJ2-1
cdr3_aa: CASSLAGLADNEQFF

v_call: TRBV6-5
j_call: TRBJ2-1
cdr3_aa: CASRYSGTSGRMSIF

v_call: TRBV13
j_call: TRBJ2-3
cdr3_aa: CASSFRLAGGPSTDTQYF

v_call: TRBV28
j_call: TRBJ1-4
cdr3_aa: CASSTPGQGSEKLFF

v_call: TRBV7-9
j_call: TRBJ1-1
cdr3_aa: CASSSGTANTEAFF

v_call: TRBV6-1
j_call: TRBJ1-1
cdr3_aa: CASSPKGGIEAFF

v_call: TRBV5-4
j_call: TRBJ2-7
cdr3_aa: CASSRTAVEKSEQYF